Shown below are 7 T cell receptor beta chains from a single sample sequenced in a study of spatial heterogeneity in lung cancer. In TCRdb, the 5' RACE reads were re-called with MiXCR into one record per CDR3 protein. Found here are 40,000 or so distinct CDR3 sequences, approximately 3.1% of them singletons; the top ten hold approximately 35%. Time point meaning: sample taken at primary tumor resection. Sequencing used normal lung tissue next to the tumor, obtained at surgery. The receptors come from a male donor with early-stage non-small cell lung cancer.

In its sample, this clonotype was seen many times. J is TRBJ2-3 and V is TRBV7-2; D not certain. Germline V gives CDR1 SGHTA, CDR2 FQGNSA. The length of the CDR3 is 16 residues. Trimming cost V 4 bases and J 1 base, with 15 bases left between them. This chain's CDR3 is CASSWAGLVGTDTQYF. Here the CDR3 DNA reads TGTGCCAGCAGCTGGGCAGGTTTAGTAGGCACAGATACGCAGTATTTT.

There are many counts of this clonotype. The chain uses TRBV20-1 and TRBJ2-1; 10 nucleotides match TRBD2. Unmatched junction bases numbered 7, after V lost 3 bases and J lost 8 bases. The CDR3 is 14 amino acids. Looked up from germline, CDR1 is DFQATT and CDR2 is SNEGSKA (reference sequence). The CDR3 spells CSASPSGSRHEQFF. Here the CDR3 DNA reads TGCAGTGCTAGCCCTAGCGGGAGTCGCCATGAGCAGTTCTTC.

This clonotype was recorded at least ten times. The rearrangement joins TRBV6-2 or TRBV6-3 to TRBJ1-2; D call uncertain. With 5 bases removed from V and 8 bases from J, the gap between germline ends came to 18 bases. Germline CDR1 MNHEY, CDR2 SVGEGT. CDR3 length equals 14 residues. The CDR3 loop reads CASSRGAETAGYTF. As DNA, the CDR3 is TGTGCCAGCAGTCGCGGCGCAGAAACGGCCGGCTACACCTTC.

This clonotype was observed at least ten times. This chain connects TRBV7-6 to TRBJ1-2; TRBD1 is a possible D gene (5 bases). Per germline, CDR1 SGHVS and CDR2 FNYEAQ. The CDR3 loop spans 12 amino acids. The germline V and J ends were trimmed by 1 base and 7 bases, with 7 bases remaining between them. The CDR3 DNA is TGTGCCAGCAGCTTAGACGGGGCTGGCTACACCTTC. Amino acid sequence: CASSLDGAGYTF.

The table lists this clonotype with many counts. This sequence joins TRBV29-1 and TRBJ2-7; unclear D gene. The CDR3 has 12 residues. Trimming removed 7 bases from V and 0 bases from J, with 10 bases in between. The germline CDR1 and CDR2 sequences are SQVTM and ANQGSEA. The CDR3 DNA reads as TGCAGCGCACAATTTAGCTCCTACGAGCAGTACTTC. This translates into CSAQFSSYEQYF.

In its sample, this clonotype was seen many times. The chain recombines TRBV5-1 with TRBJ1-3; TRBD1 matches at 7 bases. Looked up from germline, CDR1 is SGHRS and CDR2 is YFSETQ. This CDR3 region has 17 residues. The trim removed 4 bases at V and 2 bases at J, leaving 12 bases unmatched. This chain's CDR3 is CASSVYPTGDPGNTIYF. In DNA form, the CDR3 reads TGCGCCAGCAGCGTATACCCCACAGGGGACCCTGGAAACACCATATATTTT.

There are many counts of this clonotype. The CDR3 reads CASSSGTLREQFF. The CDR3 DNA reads as TGTGCCAGCAGCTCCGGGACGCTCCGCGAGCAGTTCTTC. The V and J genes are TRBV7-8 and TRBJ2-1, with D perhaps being TRBD1 or TRBD2 (5 bases each). There are 13 residues in the CDR3. Germline V gene sequence: CDR1 SGHVS, CDR2 FQNEAQ. Trimming stripped 4 bases from V and 10 bases from J, with 14 bases between.